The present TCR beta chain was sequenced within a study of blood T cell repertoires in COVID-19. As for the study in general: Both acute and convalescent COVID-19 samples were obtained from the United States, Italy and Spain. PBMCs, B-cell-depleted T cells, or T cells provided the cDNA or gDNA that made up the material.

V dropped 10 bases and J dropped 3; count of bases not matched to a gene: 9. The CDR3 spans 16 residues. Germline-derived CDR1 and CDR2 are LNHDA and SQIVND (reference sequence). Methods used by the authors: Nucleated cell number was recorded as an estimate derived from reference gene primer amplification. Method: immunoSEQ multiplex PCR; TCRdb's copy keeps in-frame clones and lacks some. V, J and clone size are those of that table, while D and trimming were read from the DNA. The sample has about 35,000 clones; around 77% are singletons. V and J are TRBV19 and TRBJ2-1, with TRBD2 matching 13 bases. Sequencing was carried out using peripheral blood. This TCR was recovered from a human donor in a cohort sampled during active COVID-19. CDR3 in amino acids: CATRTSGSLVYNEQFF. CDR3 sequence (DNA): TGTGCCACCAGGACTAGCGGGAGCCTAGTCTACAATGAGCAGTTCTTC.